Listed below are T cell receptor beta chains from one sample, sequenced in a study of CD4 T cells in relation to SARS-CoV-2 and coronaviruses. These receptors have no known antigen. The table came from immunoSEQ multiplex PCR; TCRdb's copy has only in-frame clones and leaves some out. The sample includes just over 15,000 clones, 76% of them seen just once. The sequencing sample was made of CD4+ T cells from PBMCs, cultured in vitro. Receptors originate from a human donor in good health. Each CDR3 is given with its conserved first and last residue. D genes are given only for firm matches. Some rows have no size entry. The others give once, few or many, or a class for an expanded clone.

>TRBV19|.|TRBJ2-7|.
CASSSLERARSYEQYF
TGTGCCAGTAGTTCCCTGGAGCGAGCAAGGTCTTACGAGCAGTACTTC
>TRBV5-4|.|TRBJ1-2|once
CASSLNQLGGYTF
TGTGCCAGCAGCTTGAATCAGCTAGGGGGCTACACCTTC
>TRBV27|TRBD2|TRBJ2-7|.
CASELPKRASGRYEQYF
TGTGCCAGCGAGCTGCCCAAACGGGCTAGCGGGAGATACGAGCAGTACTTC
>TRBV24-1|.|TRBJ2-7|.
CATSEETSGKQYF
TGTGCCACCAGTGAAGAAACCTCTGGTAAGCAGTACTTC
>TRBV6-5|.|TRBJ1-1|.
CASSYGRVTEAFF
TGTGCCAGCAGTTACGGGAGGGTCACTGAAGCTTTCTTT
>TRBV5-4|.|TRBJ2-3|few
CASSLGVSTDTQYF
TGTGCCAGCAGCTTGGGCGTGAGCACAGATACGCAGTATTTT
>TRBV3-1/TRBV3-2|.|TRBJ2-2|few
CASSRLNTGELFF
TGTGCCAGCAGCCGACTGAACACCGGGGAGCTGTTTTTT
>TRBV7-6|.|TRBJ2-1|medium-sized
CASSLGQDSIHEQFF
TGTGCCAGCAGCTTAGGGCAGGACAGTATCCATGAGCAGTTCTTC
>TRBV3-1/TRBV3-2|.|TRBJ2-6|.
CASSRGTGSGANVLTF
TGTGCCAGCAGCCGAGGAACAGGGTCAGGGGCCAACGTCCTGACTTTC
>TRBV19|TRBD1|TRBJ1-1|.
CASSPDRAEAFF
TGTGCCAGTAGCCCCGACAGGGCTGAAGCTTTCTTT
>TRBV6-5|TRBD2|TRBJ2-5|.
CASSYKVAGGQIYF
TGTGCCAGCAGTTACAAGGTAGCGGGAGGACAGATTTACTTC
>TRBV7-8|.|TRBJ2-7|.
CASSLLSSIEGSSYEQYF
TGTGCCAGCAGCTTACTTTCTTCTATCGAGGGAAGCTCCTACGAGCAGTACTTC
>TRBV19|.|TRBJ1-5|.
CASSIRGLNQPQHF
TGTGCCAGTAGTATCCGAGGGCTCAATCAGCCCCAGCATTTT
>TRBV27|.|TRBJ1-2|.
CASSLHRDFYGYTF
TGTGCCAGCAGTTTACACAGGGACTTCTATGGCTACACCTTC
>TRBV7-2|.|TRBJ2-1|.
CASSPTTQGYLYNEQFF
TGTGCCAGCAGCCCAACAACACAGGGCTACCTCTACAATGAGCAGTTCTTC
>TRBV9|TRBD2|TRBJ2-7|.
CASTWCGRGSYEQYF
TGTGCCAGCACGTGGTGCGGGAGAGGCTCCTACGAGCAGTACTTC
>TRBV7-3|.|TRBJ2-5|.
CASSLGTNEETQYF
TGTGCCAGCAGCTTAGGGACAAACGAAGAGACCCAGTACTTC
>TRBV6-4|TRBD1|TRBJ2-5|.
CARKQGARETQYF
TGTGCCAGAAAACAGGGGGCTCGGGAGACCCAGTACTTC
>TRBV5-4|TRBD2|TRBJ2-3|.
CASSLVLAGSTDTQYF
TGTGCCAGCAGCTTGGTCCTAGCGGGTAGCACAGATACGCAGTATTTT
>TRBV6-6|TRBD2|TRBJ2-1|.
CASSWVAGGLNEQFF
TGTGCCAGCAGTTGGGTAGCGGGAGGTCTTAATGAGCAGTTCTTC
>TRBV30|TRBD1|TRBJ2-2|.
CAWSVTSDRGSRSGELFF
TGTGCCTGGAGTGTAACATCGGACAGGGGGTCTCGTTCCGGGGAGCTGTTTTTT
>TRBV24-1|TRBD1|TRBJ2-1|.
CATSGRDRGHSGSTINEQFF
TGTGCCACCAGTGGAAGGGACAGGGGGCATTCCGGGTCCACAATCAATGAGCAGTTCTTC
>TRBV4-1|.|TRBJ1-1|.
CASSQAVDRNTEAFF
TGCGCCAGCAGCCAAGCCGTGGACAGGAACACTGAAGCTTTCTTT
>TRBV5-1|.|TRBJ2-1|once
CASSLAGSSYNEQFF
TGCGCCAGCAGCTTGGCAGGGAGCTCCTACAATGAGCAGTTCTTC
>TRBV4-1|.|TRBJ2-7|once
CASSQVNKSSYEQYF
TGCGCCAGCAGCCAAGTTAATAAGAGCTCCTACGAGCAGTACTTC
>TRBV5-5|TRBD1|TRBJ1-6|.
CASSERDRGDSPLHF
TGTGCCAGCAGCGAGAGGGACAGGGGGGATTCACCCCTCCACTTT
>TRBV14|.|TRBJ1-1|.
CASSPSWRGLGTEAFF
TGTGCCAGCAGCCCATCCTGGCGGGGTTTAGGCACTGAAGCTTTCTTT
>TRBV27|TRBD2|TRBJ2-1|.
CASSLFMTSGRALGYNEQFF
TGTGCCAGCAGTTTATTTATGACTAGCGGGAGGGCATTAGGGTACAATGAGCAGTTCTTC
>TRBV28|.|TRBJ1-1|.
CASGMATGTFF
TGTGCCAGCGGGATGGCAACGGGAACTTTCTTT
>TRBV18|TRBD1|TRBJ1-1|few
CASSPGGQSNTEAFF
TGTGCCAGCTCACCCGGGGGACAGTCGAACACTGAAGCTTTCTTT
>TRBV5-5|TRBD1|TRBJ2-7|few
CASSFQGDLEQYF
TGTGCCAGCAGCTTTCAGGGGGACCTGGAGCAGTACTTC
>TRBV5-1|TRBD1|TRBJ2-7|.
CASSSQDRFSYEQYF
TGCGCCAGCAGCTCTCAGGACAGGTTCTCCTACGAGCAGTACTTC
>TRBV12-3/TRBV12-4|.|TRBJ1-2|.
CASSPGQTYGYTF
TGTGCCAGCAGCCCCGGACAGACCTATGGCTACACCTTC
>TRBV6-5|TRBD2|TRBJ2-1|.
CASNSGSLDEQFF
TGTGCCAGCAACAGCGGGAGTTTGGATGAGCAGTTCTTC
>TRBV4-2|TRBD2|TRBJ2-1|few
CASSPGAGVVQFF
TGTGCCAGCAGCCCCGGGGCGGGAGTCGTGCAGTTCTTC
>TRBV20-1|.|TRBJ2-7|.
CSARGANEQYF
TGCAGTGCTAGAGGGGCTAACGAGCAGTACTTC
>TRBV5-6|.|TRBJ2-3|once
CASSLDPGDTQYF
TGTGCCAGCAGCTTGGACCCCGGTGATACGCAGTATTTT
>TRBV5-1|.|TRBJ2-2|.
CASIPGQENTGELFF
TGCGCCAGCATCCCGGGCCAGGAGAACACCGGGGAGCTGTTTTTT
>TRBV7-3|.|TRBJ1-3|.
CASSLIGVSSSGNTIYF
TGTGCCAGCAGCTTAATAGGGGTCAGCAGCTCTGGAAACACCATATATTTT
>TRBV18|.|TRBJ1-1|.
CASSPPTGAFGTEAFF
TGTGCCAGCTCACCACCGACGGGGGCCTTTGGCACTGAAGCTTTCTTT
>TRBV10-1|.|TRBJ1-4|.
CASSEQGEATNEKLFF
TGCGCCAGCAGTGAACAGGGTGAAGCAACTAATGAAAAACTGTTTTTT
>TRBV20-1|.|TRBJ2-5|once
CSANDLETQYF
TGCAGTGCTAATGACCTGGAGACCCAGTACTTC
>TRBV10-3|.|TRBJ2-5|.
CAISESRGVLQETQYF
TGTGCCATCAGTGAGTCTAGGGGGGTTCTCCAAGAGACCCAGTACTTC
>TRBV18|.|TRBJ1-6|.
CASSPKTVHNSPLHF
TGTGCCAGCTCACCTAAGACAGTGCATAATTCACCCCTCCACTTT
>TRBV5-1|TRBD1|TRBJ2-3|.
CASSPDREEGTQYF
TGCGCCAGCAGCCCGGACAGGGAAGAAGGTACGCAGTATTTT
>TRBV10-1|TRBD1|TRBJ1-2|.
CANSTGDPPNYGYTF
TGCGCCAACTCGACAGGGGACCCCCCTAACTATGGCTACACCTTC